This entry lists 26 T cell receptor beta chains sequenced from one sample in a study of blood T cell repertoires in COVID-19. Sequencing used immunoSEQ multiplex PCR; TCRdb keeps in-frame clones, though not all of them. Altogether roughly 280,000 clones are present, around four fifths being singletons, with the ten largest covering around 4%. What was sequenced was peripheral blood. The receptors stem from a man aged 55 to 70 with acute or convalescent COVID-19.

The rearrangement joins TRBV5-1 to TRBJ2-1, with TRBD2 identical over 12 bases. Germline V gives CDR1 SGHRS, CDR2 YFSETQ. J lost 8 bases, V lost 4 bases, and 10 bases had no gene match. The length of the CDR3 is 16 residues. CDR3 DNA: TGCGCCAGCAGCCTCTCGACTAGCGGGAGATCACATGAGCAGTTCTTC. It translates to CASSLSTSGRSHEQFF.

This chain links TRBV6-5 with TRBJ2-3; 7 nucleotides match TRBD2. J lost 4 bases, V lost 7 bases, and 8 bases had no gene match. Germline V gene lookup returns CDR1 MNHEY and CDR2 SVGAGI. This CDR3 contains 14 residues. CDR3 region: CASIGSGGADTQYF. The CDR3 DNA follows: TGTGCCAGCATCGGGTCTGGGGGGGCAGATACGCAGTATTTT.

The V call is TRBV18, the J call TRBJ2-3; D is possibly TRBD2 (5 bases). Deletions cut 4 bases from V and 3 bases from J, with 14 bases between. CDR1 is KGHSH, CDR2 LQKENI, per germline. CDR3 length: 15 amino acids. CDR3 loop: CASSLPLLGTDTQYF. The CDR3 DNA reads TGTGCCAGCTCACTCCCCTTACTAGGGACAGATACGCAGTATTTT. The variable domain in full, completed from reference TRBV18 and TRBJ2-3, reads NAGVMQNPRHLVRRRGQEARLRCSPMKGHSHVYWYRQLPEEGLKFMVYLQKENIIDESGMPKERFSAEFPKEGPSILRIQQVVRGDSAAYFCASSLPLLGTDTQYFGPGTRLTVL.

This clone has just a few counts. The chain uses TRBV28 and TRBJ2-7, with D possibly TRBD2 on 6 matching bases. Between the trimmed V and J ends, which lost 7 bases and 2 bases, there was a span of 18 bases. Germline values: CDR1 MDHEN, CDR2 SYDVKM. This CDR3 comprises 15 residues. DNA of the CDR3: TGTGCCAGCAAGGAGGGGACCATCCTACCCTACGAGCAGTACTTC. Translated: CASKEGTILPYEQYF.

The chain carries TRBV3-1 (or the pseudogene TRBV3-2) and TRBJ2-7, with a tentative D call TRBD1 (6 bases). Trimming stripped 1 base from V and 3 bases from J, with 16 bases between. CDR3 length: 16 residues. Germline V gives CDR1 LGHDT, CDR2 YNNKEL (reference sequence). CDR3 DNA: TGTGCCAGCAGCCAAGGCGGGCAGGGGATTAACTACGAGCAGTACTTC. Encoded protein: CASSQGGQGINYEQYF.

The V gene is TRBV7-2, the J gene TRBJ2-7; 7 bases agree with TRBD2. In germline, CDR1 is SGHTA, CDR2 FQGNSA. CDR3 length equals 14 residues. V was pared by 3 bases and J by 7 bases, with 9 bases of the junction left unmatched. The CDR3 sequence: CASSLAAGAGEQYF. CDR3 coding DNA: TGTGCCAGCAGCTTGGCCGCGGGAGCCGGTGAGCAGTACTTC. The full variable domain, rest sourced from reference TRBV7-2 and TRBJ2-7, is GAGVSQSPSNKVTEKGKDVELRCDPISGHTALYWYRQSLGQGLEFLIYFQGNSAPDKSGLPSDRFSAERTGGSVSTLTIQRTQQEDSAVYLCASSLAAGAGEQYFGPGTRLTVT.

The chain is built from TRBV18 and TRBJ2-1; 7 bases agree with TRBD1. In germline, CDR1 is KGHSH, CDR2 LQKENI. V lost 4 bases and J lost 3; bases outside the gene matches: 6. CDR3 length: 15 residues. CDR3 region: CASSLAGTDYNEQFF. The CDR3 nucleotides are TGTGCCAGCTCACTAGCCGGGACAGACTACAATGAGCAGTTCTTC.

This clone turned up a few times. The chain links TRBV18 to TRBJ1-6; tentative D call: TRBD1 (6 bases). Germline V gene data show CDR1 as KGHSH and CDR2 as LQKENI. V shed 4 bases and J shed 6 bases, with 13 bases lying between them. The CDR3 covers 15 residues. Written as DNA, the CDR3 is TGTGCCAGCTCACATTCCGGGACAAGTAATTCACCCCTCCACTTT. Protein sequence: CASSHSGTSNSPLHF.

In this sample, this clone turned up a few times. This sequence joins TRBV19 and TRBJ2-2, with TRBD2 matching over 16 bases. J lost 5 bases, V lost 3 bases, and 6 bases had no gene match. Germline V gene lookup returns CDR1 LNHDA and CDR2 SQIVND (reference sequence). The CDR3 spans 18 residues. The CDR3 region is CASSMLGLAGGGTGELFF. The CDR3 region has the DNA TGTGCCAGTAGTATGCTGGGACTAGCGGGAGGGGGGACCGGGGAGCTGTTTTTT.

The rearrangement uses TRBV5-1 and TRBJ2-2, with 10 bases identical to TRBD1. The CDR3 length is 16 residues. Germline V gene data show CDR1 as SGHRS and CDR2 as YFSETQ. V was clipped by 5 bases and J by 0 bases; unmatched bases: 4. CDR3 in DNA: TGCGCCAGCAGACCCGGGACAGGGGCGAACACCGGGGAGCTGTTTTTT. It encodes CASRPGTGANTGELFF.

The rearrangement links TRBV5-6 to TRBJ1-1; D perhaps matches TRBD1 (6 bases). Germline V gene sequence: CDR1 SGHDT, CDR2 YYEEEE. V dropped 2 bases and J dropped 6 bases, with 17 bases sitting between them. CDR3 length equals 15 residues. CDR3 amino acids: CASSFGRTGLAEAFF. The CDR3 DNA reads TGTGCCAGCAGCTTTGGTCGCACAGGGCTGGCTGAAGCTTTCTTT.

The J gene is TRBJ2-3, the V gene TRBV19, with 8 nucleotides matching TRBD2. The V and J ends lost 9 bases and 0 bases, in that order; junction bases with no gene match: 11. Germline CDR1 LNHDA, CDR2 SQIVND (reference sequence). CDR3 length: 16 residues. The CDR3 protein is CASRSPGGASTDTQYF. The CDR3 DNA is TGTGCCAGCCGATCCCCCGGGGGGGCCAGCACAGATACGCAGTATTTT.

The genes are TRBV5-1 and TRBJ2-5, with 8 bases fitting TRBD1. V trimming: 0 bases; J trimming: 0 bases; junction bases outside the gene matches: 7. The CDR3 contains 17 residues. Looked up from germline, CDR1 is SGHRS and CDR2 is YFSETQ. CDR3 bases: TGCGCCAGCAGCTTGGGAGGGACAGGAGAACACCAAGAGACCCAGTACTTC. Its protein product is CASSLGGTGEHQETQYF.

CDR3 DNA: TGTGCCAGCAGCGGGGCGCAGTCTGGGGCCAACGTCCTGACTTTC. Amino acids: CASSGAQSGANVLTF. The rearrangement uses TRBV7-9 and TRBJ2-6; D is perhaps TRBD1 (5 bases). Trimming pared 5 bases from V and 1 base from J, leaving 9 bases between. CDR3 length: 15 amino acids. Germline CDR1 reads SEHNR; CDR2 reads FQNEAQ (reference sequence).

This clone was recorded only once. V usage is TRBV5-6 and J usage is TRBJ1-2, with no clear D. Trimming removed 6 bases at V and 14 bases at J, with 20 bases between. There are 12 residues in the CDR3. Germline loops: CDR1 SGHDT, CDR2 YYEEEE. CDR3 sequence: CASKSDRVGTTF. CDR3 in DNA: TGTGCCAGCAAAAGCGACCGGGTAGGAACAACCTTC.

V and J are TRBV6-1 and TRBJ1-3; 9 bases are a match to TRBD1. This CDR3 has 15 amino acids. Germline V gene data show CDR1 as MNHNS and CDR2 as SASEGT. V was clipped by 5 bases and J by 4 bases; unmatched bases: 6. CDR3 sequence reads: CASSIQGARGNTIYF. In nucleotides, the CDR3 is TGTGCCAGCAGTATACAGGGGGCGCGAGGAAACACCATATATTTT.

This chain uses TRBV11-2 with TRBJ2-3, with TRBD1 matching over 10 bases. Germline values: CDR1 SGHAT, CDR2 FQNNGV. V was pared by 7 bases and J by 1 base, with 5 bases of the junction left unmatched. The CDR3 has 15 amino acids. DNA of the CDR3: TGTGCCAGCAACGAGACAGGGGGCGGCACAGATACGCAGTATTTT. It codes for CASNETGGGTDTQYF. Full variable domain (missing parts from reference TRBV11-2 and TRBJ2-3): EAGVAQSPRYKIIEKRQSVAFWCNPISGHATLYWYQQILGQGPKLLIQFQNNGVVDDSQLPKDRFSAERLKGVDSTLKIQPAKLEDSAVYLCASNETGGGTDTQYFGPGTRLTVL.

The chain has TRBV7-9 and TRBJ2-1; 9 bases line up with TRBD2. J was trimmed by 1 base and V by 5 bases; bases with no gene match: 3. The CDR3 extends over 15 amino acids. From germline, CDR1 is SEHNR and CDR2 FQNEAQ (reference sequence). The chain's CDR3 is CASSPTSGSYNEQFF. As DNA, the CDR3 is TGTGCCAGCAGCCCGACTAGCGGATCCTACAATGAGCAGTTCTTC.

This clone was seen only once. The CDR3 DNA reads TGTGCCAGCTCACCACCGGGGACTACCCTTGAGGAGCAGTACTTC. It codes for CASSPPGTTLEEQYF. The V gene is TRBV18, the J gene TRBJ2-7; TRBD2 matches at 7 bases. J gave up 7 bases and V 0 bases, and 9 bases lay outside the gene matches. The CDR3 is 15 amino acids. Germline lookup yields CDR1 KGHSH and CDR2 LQKENI.

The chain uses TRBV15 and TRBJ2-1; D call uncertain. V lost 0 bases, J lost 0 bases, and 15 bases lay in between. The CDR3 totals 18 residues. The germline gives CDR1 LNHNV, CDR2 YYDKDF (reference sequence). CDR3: CATSRDRLGYYSYNEQFF. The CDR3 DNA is TGTGCCACCAGCAGAGATAGACTCGGGTACTACTCCTACAATGAGCAGTTCTTC.

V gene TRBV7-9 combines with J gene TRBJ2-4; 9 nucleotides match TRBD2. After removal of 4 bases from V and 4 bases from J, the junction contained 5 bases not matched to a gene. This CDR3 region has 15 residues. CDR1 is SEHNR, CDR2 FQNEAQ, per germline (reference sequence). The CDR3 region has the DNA TGTGCCAGCAGCTCATCGGGACTAGCTAAAAACATTCAGTACTTC. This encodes CASSSSGLAKNIQYF.

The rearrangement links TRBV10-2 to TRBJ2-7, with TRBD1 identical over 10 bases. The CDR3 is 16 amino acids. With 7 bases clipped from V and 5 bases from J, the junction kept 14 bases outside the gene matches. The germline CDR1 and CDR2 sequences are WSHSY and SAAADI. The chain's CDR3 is CASTPVPGQGSHEQYF. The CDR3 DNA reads TGCGCCAGCACTCCGGTCCCGGGACAGGGGTCCCACGAGCAGTACTTC.

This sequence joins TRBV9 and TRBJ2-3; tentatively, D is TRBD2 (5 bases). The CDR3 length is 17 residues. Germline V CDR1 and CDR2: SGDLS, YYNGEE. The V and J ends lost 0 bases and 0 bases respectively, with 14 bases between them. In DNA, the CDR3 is TGTGCCAGCAGCGTAGTGGGAGCGGAACCTAGCACAGATACGCAGTATTTT. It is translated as CASSVVGAEPSTDTQYF.

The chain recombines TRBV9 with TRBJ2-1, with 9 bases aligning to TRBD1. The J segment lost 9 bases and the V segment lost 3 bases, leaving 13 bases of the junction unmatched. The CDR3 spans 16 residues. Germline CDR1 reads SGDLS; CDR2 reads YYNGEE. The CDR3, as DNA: TGTGCCAGCAGCGAGAGGCTAGGACAGGGGTTAAGTGAGCAGTTCTTC. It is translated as CASSERLGQGLSEQFF.

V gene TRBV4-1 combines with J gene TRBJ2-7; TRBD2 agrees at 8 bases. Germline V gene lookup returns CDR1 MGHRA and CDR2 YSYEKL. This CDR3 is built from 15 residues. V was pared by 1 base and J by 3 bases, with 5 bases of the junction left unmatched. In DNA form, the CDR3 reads TGCGCCAGCAGCCAAGCGGGGGGGGGCCTCTACGAGCAGTACTTC. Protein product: CASSQAGGGLYEQYF.

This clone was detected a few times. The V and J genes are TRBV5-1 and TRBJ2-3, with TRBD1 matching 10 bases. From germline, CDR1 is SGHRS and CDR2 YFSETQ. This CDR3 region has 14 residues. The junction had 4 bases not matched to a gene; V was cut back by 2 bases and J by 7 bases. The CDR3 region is CASSFDRGRNTQYF. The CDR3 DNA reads TGCGCCAGCAGCTTTGACAGGGGGCGGAATACGCAGTATTTT.